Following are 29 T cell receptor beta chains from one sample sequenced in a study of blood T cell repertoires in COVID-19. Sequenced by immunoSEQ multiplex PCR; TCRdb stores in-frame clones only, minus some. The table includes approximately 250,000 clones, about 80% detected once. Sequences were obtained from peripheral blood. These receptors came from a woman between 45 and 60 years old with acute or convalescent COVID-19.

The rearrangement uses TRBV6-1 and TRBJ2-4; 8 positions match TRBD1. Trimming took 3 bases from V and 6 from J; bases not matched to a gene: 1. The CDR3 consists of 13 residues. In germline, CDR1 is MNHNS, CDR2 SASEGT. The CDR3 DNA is TGTGCCAGCAGTGAGACAGGGGTAAACATTCAGTACTTC. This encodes CASSETGVNIQYF.

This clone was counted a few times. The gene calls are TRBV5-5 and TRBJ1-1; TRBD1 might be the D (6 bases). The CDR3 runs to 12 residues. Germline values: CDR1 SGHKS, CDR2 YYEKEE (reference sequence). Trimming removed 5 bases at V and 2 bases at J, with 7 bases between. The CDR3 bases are TGTGCCAGCAGGGGGGCAAACACTGAAGCTTTCTTT. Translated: CASRGANTEAFF.

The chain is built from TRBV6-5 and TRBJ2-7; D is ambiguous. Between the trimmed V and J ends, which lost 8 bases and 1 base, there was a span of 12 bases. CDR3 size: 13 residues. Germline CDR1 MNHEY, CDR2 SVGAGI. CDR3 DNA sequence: TGTGCCAGCTTCGTAAGCGCTTCCTACGAGCAGTACTTC. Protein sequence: CASFVSASYEQYF.

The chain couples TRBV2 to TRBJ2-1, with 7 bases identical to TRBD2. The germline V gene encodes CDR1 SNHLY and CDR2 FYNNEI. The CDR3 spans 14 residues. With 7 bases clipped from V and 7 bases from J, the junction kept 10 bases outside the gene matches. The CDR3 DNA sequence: TGTGCCAGCACTGCGGGAGTAGAGACAAATGAGCAGTTCTTC. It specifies CASTAGVETNEQFF. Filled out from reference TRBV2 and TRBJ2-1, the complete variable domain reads EPEVTQTPSHQVTQMGQEVILRCVPISNHLYFYWYRQILGQKVEFLVSFYNNEISEKSEIFDDQFSVERPDGSNFTLKIRSTKLEDSAMYFCASTAGVETNEQFFGPGTRLTVL.

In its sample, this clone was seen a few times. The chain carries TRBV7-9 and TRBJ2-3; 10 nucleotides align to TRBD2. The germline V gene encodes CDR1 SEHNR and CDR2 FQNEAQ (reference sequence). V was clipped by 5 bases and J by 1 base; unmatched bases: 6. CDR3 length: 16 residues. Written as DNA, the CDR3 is TGTGCCAGCAGCCTGTTAGCGGGGGGCGGCACAGATACGCAGTATTTT. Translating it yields CASSLLAGGGTDTQYF.

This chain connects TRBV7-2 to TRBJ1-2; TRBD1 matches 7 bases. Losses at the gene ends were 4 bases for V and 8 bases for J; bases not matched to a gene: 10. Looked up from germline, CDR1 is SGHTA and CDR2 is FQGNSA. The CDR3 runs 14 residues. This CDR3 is CASSSGTAERGYTF. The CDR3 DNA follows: TGTGCCAGCAGCTCCGGGACAGCCGAGAGGGGCTACACCTTC. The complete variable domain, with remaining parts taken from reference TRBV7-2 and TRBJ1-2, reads GAGVSQSPSNKVTEKGKDVELRCDPISGHTALYWYRQSLGQGLEFLIYFQGNSAPDKSGLPSDRFSAERTGGSVSTLTIQRTQQEDSAVYLCASSSGTAERGYTFGSGTRLTVV.

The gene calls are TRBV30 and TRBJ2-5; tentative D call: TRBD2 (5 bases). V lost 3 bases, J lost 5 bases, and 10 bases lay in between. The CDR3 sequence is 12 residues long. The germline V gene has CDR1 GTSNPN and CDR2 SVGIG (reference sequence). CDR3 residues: CAWSEGPETQYF. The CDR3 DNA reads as TGTGCCTGGAGCGAGGGCCCGGAGACCCAGTACTTC.

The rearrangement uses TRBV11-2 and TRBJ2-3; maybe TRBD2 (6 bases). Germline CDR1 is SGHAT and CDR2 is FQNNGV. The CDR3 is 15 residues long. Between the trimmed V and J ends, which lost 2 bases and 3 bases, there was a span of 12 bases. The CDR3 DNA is TGTGCCAGCAGCTTAATGTCTCGGGGGACAGATACGCAGTATTTT. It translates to CASSLMSRGTDTQYF. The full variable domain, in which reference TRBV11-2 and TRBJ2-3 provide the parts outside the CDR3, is EAGVAQSPRYKIIEKRQSVAFWCNPISGHATLYWYQQILGQGPKLLIQFQNNGVVDDSQLPKDRFSAERLKGVDSTLKIQPAKLEDSAVYLCASSLMSRGTDTQYFGPGTRLTVL.

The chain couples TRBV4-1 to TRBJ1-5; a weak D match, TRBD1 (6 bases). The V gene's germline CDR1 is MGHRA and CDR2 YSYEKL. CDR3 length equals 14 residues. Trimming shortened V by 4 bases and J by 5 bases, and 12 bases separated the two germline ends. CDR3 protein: CASSLRGIDQPQHF. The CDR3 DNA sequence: TGCGCCAGCAGCCTCAGGGGAATAGATCAGCCCCAGCATTTT.

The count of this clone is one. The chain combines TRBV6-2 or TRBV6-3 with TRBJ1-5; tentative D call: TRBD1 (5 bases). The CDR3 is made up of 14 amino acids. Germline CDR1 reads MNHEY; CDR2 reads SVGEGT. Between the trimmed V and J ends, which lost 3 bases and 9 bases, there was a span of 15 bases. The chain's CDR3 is CASSYTGPQGPQHF. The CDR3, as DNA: TGTGCCAGCAGTTATACAGGTCCCCAAGGGCCCCAGCATTTT.

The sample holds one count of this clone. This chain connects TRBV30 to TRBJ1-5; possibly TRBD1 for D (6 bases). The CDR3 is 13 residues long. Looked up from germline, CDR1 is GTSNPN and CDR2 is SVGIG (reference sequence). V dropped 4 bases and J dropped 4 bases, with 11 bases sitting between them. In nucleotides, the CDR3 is TGTGCCTGGACCATGGACAGAAATCAGCCCCAGCATTTT. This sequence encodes CAWTMDRNQPQHF.

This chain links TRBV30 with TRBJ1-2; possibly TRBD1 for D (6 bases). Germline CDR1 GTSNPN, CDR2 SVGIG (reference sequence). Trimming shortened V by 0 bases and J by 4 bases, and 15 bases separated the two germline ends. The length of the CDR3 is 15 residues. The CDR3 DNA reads TGTGCCTGGAGTGTTCACAGGGCCGGGGCCTATGGCTACACCTTC. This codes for CAWSVHRAGAYGYTF.

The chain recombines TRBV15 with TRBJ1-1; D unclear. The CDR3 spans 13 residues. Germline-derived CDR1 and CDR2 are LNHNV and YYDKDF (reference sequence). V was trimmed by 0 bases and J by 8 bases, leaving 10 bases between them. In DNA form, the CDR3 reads TGTGCCACCAGCAGAGATCGGAACGGGGAAGCTTTCTTT. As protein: CATSRDRNGEAFF.

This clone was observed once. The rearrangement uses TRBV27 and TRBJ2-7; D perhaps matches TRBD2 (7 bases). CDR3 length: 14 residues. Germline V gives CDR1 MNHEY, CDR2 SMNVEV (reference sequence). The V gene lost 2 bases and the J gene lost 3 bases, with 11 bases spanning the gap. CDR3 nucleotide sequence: TGTGCCAGCAGTTTAGGACTAGGGGGCTACGAGCAGTACTTC. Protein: CASSLGLGGYEQYF.

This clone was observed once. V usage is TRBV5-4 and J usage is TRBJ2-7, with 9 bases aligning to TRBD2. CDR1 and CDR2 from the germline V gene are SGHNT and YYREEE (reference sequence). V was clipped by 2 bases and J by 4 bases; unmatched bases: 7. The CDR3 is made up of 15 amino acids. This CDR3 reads CASSFGGGGTYEQYF. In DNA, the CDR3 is TGTGCCAGCAGCTTCGGCGGGGGGGGAACTTACGAGCAGTACTTC.

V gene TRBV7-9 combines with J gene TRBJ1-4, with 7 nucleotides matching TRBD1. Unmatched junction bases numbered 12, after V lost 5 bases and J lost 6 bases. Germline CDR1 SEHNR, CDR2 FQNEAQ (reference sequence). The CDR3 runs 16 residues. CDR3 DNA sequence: TGTGCCAGCAGCGTAGGTGGAACAGGGGCGGATGAAAAACTGTTTTTT. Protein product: CASSVGGTGADEKLFF.

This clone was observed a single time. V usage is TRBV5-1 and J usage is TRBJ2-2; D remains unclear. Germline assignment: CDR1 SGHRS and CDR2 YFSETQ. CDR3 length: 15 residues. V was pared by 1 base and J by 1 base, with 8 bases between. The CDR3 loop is CASSLTAGNTGELFF. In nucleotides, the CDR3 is TGCGCCAGCAGCTTGACGGCAGGGAACACCGGGGAGCTGTTTTTT.

The CDR3 loop is CASTLRGSGYEQYF. CDR3 nucleotides: TGTGCCAGCACCCTTCGGGGGAGCGGCTACGAGCAGTACTTC. V is TRBV6-1 and J is TRBJ2-7; perhaps TRBD2 as D (6 bases). Germline-derived CDR1 and CDR2 are MNHNS and SASEGT. Between the trimmed V and J ends, which lost 7 bases and 3 bases, there was a span of 16 bases. There are 14 residues in the CDR3.

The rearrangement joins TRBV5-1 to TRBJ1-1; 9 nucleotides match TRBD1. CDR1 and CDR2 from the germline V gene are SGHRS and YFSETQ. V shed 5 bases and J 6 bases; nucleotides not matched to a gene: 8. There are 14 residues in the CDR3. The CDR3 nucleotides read TGCGCCAGCAGTCTACAGGGGGCTGGGCCTGAAGCTTTCTTT. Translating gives CASSLQGAGPEAFF. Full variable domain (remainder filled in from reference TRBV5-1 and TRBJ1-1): KAGVTQTPRYLIKTRGQQVTLSCSPISGHRSVSWYQQTPGQGLQFLFEYFSETQRNKGNFPGRFSGRQFSNSRSEMNVSTLELGDSALYLCASSLQGAGPEAFFGQGTRLTVV.

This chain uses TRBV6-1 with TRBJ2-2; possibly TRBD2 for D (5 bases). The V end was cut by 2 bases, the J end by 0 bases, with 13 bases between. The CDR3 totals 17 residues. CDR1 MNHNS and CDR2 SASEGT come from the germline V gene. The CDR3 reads CASSEWATGTNTGELFF. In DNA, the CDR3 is TGTGCCAGCAGTGAATGGGCGACGGGAACGAACACCGGGGAGCTGTTTTTT.

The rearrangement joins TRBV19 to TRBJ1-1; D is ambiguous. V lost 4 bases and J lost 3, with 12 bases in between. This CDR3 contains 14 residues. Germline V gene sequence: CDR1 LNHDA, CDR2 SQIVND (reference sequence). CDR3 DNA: TGTGCCAGTAGTACCTTGGGAGGCGACACTGAAGCTTTCTTT. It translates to CASSTLGGDTEAFF.

The CDR3 sequence is CASSLTGGSSPLHF. The DNA for the CDR3 is TGTGCCAGCAGCTTAACAGGGGGTTCCTCACCCCTCCACTTT. The rearrangement uses TRBV11-2 and TRBJ1-6, with TRBD1 matching over 8 bases. Looked up from germline, CDR1 is SGHAT and CDR2 is FQNNGV. The CDR3 runs 14 residues. With V trimmed by 2 bases and J by 10 bases, 4 bases remained unmatched. Drawing the rest from reference TRBV11-2 and TRBJ1-6, the complete variable domain is EAGVAQSPRYKIIEKRQSVAFWCNPISGHATLYWYQQILGQGPKLLIQFQNNGVVDDSQLPKDRFSAERLKGVDSTLKIQPAKLEDSAVYLCASSLTGGSSPLHFGNGTRLTVT.

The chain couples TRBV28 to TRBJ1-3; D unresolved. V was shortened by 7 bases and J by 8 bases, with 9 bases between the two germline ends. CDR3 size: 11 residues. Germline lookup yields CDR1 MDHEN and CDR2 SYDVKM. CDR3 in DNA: TGTGCCAGCAACGCGCGGGACACCATATATTTT. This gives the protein CASNARDTIYF.

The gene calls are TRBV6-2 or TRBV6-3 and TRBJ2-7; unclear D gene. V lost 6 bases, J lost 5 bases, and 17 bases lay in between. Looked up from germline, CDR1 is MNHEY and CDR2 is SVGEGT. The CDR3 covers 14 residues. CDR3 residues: CASSSLGSIHEQYF. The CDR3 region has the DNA TGTGCCAGCAGCTCCCTAGGCAGCATCCACGAGCAGTACTTC.

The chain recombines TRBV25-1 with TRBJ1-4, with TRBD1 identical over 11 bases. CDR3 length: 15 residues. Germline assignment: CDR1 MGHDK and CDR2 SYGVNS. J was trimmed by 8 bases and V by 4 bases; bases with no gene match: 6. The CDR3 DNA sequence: TGTGCCAGCAGTGGGGGACAGGGGGGTTGGGAAAAACTGTTTTTT. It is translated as CASSGGQGGWEKLFF.

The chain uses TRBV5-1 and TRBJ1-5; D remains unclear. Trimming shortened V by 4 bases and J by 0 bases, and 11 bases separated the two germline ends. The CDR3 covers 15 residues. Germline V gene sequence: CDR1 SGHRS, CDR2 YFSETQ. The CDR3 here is CASSLDGVSNQPQHF. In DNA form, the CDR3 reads TGCGCCAGCAGCCTAGACGGAGTTAGCAATCAGCCCCAGCATTTT.

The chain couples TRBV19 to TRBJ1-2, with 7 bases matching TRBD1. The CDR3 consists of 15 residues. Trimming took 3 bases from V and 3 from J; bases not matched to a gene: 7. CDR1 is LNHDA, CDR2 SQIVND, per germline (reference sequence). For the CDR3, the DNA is TGTGCCAGTAGTATTGCCGGGACAGTGGACTATGGCTACACCTTC. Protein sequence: CASSIAGTVDYGYTF. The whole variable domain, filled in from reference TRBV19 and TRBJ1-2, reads DGGITQSPKYLFRKEGQNVTLSCEQNLNHDAMYWYRQDPGQGLRLIYYSQIVNDFQKGDIAEGYSVSREKKESFPLTVTSAQKNPTAFYLCASSIAGTVDYGYTFGSGTRLTVV.

For the CDR3, the DNA is TGTGCCAGCAGTCGGACAGGGGGCTCGTACTATGGCTACACCTTC. Protein: CASSRTGGSYYGYTF. The chain links TRBV6-2 or TRBV6-3 to TRBJ1-2; 11 bases fit TRBD1. Germline assignment: CDR1 MNHEY and CDR2 SVGEGT. This CDR3 has 15 residues. V lost 5 bases and J lost 3; bases outside the gene matches: 5.

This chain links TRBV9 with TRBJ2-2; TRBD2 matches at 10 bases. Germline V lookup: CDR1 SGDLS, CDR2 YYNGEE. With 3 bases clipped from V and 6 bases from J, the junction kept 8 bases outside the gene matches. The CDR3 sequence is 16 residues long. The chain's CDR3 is CASSARGAGGPGELFF. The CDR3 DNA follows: TGTGCCAGCAGCGCGCGAGGAGCGGGGGGGCCCGGGGAGCTGTTTTTT.